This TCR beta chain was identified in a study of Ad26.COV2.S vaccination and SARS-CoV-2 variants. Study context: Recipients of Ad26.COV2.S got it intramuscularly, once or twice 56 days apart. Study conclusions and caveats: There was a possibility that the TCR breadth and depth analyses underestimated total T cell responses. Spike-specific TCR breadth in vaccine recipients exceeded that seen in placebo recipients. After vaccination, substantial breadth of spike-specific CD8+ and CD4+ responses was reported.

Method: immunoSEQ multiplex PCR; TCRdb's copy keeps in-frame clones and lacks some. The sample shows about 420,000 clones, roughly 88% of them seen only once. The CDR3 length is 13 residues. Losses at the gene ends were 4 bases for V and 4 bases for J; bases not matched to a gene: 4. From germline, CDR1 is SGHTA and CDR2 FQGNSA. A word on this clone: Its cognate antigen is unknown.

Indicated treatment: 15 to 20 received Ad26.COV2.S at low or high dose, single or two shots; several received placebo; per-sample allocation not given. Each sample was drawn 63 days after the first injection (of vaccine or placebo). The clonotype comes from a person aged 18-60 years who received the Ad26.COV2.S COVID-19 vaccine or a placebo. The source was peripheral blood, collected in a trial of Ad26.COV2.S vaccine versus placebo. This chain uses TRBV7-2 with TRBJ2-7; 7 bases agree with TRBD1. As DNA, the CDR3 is TGTGCCAGCAGCTCGGGACAGTTATACGAGCAGTACTTC. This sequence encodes CASSSGQLYEQYF.